The 2 T cell receptor beta chains in this list originate from one sample, sequenced in a study of blood T cell repertoires in COVID-19. Clones were sequenced by immunoSEQ multiplex PCR, and TCRdb holds only the in-frame ones, with some missing. The table has hundreds of thousands of clones, around nine tenths seen once; the top ten hold over 8.5%. Material: peripheral blood. These receptors all come from a woman aged 25 to 45 with COVID-19, enrolled during active disease.

The chain uses TRBV27 and TRBJ1-2, with 8 bases aligning to TRBD1. The CDR3 is 16 residues long. V shed 2 bases and J 2 bases; nucleotides not matched to a gene: 7. Germline V lookup: CDR1 MNHEY, CDR2 SMNVEV (reference sequence). The CDR3 nucleotides are TGTGCCAGCAGTTTAAGCCCAGGGGGCACAAACTATGGCTACACCTTC. Protein product: CASSLSPGGTNYGYTF.

This chain uses TRBV7-2 with TRBJ1-2; tentative D call: TRBD1 (5 bases). V lost 2 bases and J lost 2, with 9 bases in between. Germline lookup yields CDR1 SGHTA and CDR2 FQGNSA. The CDR3 runs 14 residues. The DNA for the CDR3 is TGTGCCAGCAGCTTATACAGGAACAACTATGGCTACACCTTC. This translates into CASSLYRNNYGYTF.